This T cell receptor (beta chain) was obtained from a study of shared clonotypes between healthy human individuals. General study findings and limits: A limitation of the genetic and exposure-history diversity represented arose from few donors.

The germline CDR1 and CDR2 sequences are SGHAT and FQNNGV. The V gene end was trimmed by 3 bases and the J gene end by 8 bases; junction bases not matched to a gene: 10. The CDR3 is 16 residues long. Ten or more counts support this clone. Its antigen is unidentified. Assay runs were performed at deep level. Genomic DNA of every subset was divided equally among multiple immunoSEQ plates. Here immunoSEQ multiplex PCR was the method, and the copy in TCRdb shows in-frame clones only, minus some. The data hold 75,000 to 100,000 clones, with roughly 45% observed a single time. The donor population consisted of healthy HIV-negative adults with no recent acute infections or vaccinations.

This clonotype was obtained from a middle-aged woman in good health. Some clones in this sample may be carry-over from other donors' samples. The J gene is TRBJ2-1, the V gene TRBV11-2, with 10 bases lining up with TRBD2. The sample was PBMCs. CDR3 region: CASSLLSGRASHEQFF. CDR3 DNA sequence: TGTGCCAGCAGCTTGCTCAGCGGGAGGGCCTCCCATGAGCAGTTCTTC.